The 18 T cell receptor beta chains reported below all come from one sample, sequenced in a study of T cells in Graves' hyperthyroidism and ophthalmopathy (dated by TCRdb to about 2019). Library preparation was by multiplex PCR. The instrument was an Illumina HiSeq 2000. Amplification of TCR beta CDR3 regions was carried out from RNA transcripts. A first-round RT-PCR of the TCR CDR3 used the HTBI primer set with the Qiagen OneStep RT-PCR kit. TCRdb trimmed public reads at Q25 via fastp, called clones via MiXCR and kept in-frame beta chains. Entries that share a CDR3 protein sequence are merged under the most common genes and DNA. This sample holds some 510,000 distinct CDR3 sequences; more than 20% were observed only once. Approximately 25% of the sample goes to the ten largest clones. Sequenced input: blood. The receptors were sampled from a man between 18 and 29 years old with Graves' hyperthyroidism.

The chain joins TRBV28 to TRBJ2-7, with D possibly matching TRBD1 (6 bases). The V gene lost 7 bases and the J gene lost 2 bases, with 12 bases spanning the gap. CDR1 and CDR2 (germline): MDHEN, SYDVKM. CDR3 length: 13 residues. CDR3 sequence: CASTLSGAYEQYF. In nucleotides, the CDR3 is TGTGCCAGCACCTTATCAGGGGCCTACGAGCAGTACTTC.

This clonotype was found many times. CDR3 bases: TGTGCCAGCAGTTATGGGTATCGGACTGAAGCTTTCTTT. Amino acids: CASSYGYRTEAFF. The chain combines TRBV6-5 with TRBJ1-1; D is ambiguous. The CDR3 loop spans 13 amino acids. Germline CDR1 is MNHEY and CDR2 is SVGAGI. V gave up 3 bases and J gave up 5 bases, with 10 bases separating them.

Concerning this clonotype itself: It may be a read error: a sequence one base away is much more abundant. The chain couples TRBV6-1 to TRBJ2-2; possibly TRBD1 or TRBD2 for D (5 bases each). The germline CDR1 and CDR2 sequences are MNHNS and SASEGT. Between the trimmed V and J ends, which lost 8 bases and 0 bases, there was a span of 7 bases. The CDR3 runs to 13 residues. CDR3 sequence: CASGDPNTGELFF. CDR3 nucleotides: TGTGCCAGCGGGGACCCGAACACCGGGGAGCTGTTTTTT.

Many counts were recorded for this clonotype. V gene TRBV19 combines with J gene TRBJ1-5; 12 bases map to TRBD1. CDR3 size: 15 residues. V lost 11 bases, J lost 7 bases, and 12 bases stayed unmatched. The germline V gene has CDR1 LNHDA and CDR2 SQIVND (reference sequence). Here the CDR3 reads CACSPGQGAEQPQHF. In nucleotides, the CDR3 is TGTGCCTGTTCCCCGGGACAGGGGGCAGAACAGCCCCAGCATTTT.

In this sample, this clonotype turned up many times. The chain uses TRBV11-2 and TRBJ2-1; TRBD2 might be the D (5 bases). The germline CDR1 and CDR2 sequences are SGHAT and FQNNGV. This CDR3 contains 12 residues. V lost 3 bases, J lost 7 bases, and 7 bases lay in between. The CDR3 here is CASSLGVNEQFF. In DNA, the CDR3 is TGTGCCAGCAGCTTGGGAGTGAATGAGCAGTTCTTC.

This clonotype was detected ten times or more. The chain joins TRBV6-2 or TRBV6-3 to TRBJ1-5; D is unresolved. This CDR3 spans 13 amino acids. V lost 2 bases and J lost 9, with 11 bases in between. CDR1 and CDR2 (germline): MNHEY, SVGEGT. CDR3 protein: CASSYRGSRPQHF. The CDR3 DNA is TGTGCCAGCAGTTACCGCGGCTCCCGGCCCCAGCATTTT.

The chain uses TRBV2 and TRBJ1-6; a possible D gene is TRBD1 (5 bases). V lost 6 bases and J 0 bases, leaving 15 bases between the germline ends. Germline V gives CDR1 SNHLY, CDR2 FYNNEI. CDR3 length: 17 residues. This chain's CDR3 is CASRPDRFSSYNSPLHF. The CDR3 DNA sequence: TGTGCCAGCAGGCCCGACAGATTCTCCTCCTATAATTCACCCCTCCACTTT.

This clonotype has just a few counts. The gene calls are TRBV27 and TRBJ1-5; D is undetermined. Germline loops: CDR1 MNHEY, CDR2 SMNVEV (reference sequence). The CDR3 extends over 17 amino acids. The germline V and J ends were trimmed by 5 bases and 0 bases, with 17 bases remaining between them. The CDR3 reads CASSPLFAFLSNQPQHF. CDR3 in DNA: TGTGCCAGCAGTCCCCTTTTCGCATTCCTTAGCAATCAGCCCCAGCATTTT.

CDR3 DNA: TGTGCCAGCAGCCCAGAGGGGGGTAGTAGCAATCAGCCCCAGCATTTT. Protein sequence: CASSPEGGSSNQPQHF. The chain links TRBV9 to TRBJ1-5; D might be TRBD1 (6 bases). The CDR3 extends over 16 amino acids. From germline, CDR1 is SGDLS and CDR2 YYNGEE. V lost 4 bases, J lost 0 bases, and 14 bases lay in between.

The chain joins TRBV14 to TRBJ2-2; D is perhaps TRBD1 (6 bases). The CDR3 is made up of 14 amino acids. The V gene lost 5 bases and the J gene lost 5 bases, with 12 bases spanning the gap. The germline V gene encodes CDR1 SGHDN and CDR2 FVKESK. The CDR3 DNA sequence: TGTGCCAGCAGCTTTTCAGGGGTAACCGGGGAGCTGTTTTTT. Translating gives CASSFSGVTGELFF.

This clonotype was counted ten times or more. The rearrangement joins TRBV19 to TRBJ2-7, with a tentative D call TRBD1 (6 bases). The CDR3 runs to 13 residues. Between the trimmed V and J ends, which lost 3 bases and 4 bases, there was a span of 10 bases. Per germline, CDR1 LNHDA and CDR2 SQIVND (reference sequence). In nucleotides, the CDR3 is TGTGCCAGTAGTATGGTACAGGGATACGAGCAGTACTTC. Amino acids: CASSMVQGYEQYF.

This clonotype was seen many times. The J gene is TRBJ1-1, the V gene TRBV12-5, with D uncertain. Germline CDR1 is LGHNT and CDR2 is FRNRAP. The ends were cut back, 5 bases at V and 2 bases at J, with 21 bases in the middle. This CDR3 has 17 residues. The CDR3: CASGPGFKAAGNTEAFF. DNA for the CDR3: TGTGCTAGTGGTCCGGGGTTTAAGGCGGCGGGAAACACTGAAGCTTTCTTT. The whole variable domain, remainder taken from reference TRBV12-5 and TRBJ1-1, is DARVTQTPRHKVTEMGQEVTMRCQPILGHNTVFWYRQTMMQGLELLAYFRNRAPLDDSGMPKDRFSAEMPDATLATLKIQPSEPRDSAVYFCASGPGFKAAGNTEAFFGQGTRLTVV.

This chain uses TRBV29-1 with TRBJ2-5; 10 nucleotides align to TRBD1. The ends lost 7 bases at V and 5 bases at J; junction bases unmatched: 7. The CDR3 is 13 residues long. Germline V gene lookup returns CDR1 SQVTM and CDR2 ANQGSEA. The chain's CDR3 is CSAPGTGVETQYF. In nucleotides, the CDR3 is TGCAGCGCCCCCGGGACAGGGGTCGAGACCCAGTACTTC.

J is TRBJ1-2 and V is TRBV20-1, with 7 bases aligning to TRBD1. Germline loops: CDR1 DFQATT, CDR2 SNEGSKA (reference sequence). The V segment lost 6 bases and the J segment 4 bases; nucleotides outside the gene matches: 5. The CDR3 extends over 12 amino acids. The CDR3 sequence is CSATGQSYGYTF. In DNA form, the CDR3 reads TGCAGTGCCACGGGACAGTCCTATGGCTACACCTTC.

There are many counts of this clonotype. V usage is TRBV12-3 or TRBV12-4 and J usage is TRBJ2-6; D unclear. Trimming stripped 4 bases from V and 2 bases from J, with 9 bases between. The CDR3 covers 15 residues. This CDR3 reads CASSSHSAGANVLTF. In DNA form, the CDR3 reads TGTGCCAGCAGTTCCCACAGTGCTGGGGCCAACGTCCTGACTTTC.

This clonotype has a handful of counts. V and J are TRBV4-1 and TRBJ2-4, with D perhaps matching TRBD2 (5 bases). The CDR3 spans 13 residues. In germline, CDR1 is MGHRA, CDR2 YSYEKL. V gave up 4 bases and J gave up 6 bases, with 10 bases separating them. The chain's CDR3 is CASSPPAGNIQYF. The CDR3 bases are TGCGCCAGCAGCCCTCCTGCGGGAAACATTCAGTACTTC.

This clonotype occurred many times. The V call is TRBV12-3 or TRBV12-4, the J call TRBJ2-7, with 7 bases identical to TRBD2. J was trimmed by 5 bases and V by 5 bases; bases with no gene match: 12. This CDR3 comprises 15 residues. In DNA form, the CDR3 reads TGTGCCAGCAGTCCCCGGGGAGACGGGAGGAACGAGCAGTACTTC. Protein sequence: CASSPRGDGRNEQYF.

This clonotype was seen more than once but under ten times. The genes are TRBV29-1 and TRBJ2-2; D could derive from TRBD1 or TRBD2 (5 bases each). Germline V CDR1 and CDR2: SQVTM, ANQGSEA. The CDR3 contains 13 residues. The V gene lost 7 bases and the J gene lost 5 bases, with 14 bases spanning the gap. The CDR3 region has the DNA TGCAGCGGGGGAGACAGAACAACCGGGGAGCTGTTTTTT. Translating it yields CSGGDRTTGELFF.